The T cell receptor beta chain under discussion was sequenced for a study of chemoradiotherapy in HPV16-positive cancers. The study, taken as a whole, reports: During treatment, candidate HPV-specific clones and E7-related motifs expanded in tumor.

Here immunoSEQ multiplex PCR was the method, and the copy in TCRdb shows in-frame clones only, minus some. Among 65,000 to 80,000 clones listed, about 90% were seen once. As regards this clone: Its antigen is not identified.

V lost 7 bases and J 0 bases, leaving 14 bases between the germline ends. From germline, CDR1 is SGHRS and CDR2 YFSETQ. The length of the CDR3 is 15 residues. The TCR comes from a human donor with HPV-associated anogenital cancer. The chain links TRBV5-1 to TRBJ2-1; D is ambiguous. The specimen comprised blood, sampled from a patient who underwent chemoradiotherapy. CDR3 in amino acids: CASRRAVSSYNEQFF. Here the CDR3 DNA reads TGCGCCAGCCGAAGAGCCGTTAGCTCCTACAATGAGCAGTTCTTC.